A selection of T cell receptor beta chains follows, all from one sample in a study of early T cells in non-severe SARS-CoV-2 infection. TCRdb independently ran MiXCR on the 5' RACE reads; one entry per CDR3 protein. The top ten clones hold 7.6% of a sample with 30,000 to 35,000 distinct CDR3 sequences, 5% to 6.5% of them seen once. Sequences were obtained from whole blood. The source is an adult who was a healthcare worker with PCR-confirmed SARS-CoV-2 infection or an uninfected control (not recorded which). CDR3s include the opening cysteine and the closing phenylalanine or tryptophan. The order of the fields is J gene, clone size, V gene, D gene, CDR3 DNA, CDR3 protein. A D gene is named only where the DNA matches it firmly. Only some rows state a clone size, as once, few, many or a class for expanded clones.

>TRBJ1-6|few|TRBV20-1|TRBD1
TGCAGTGCTAGTCGACAGGGTTATTCACCCCTCCACTTT
CSASRQGYSPLHF
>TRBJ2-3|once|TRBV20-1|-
TGCAGTGCACATGTGACCTTAGTCGACACAGATACGCAGTATTTT
CSAHVTLVDTDTQYF
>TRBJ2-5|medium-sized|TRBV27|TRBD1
TGTGCCAGCAGTTTACGTCAGGGGGCAGAGACCCAGTACTTC
CASSLRQGAETQYF
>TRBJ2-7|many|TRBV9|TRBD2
TGTGCCAGCAGCCCGAAGCGGGGGGGCGACGAGCAGTACTTC
CASSPKRGGDEQYF
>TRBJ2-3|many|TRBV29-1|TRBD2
TGCAGCGTTGACACTAGCGGGTTCACAGATACGCAGTATTTT
CSVDTSGFTDTQYF
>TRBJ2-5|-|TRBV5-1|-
TGCGCCAGCAGCTTTACGGACCAAGAGACCCAGTACTTC
CASSFTDQETQYF
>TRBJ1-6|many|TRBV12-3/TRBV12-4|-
TGTGCCAGCAGTTTCGAGATCAATTCACCCCTCCACTTT
CASSFEINSPLHF
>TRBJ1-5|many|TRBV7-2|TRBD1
TGTGCCAGCAGCTTAGAATCAGGGGGCGAGCAGCCCCAGCATTTT
CASSLESGGEQPQHF
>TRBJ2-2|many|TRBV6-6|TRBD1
TGTGCCAGCATTGACAGGGGGCCGGACACCGGGGAGCTGTTTTTT
CASIDRGPDTGELFF
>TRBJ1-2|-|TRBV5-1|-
TGCGCCAGCAGCCGACAGACTTATGGCTACACCTTC
CASSRQTYGYTF
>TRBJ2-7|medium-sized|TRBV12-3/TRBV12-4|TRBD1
TGTGCCAGCAGTTCTACTCCAACGGGACAGGGGATATACGAGCAGTACTTC
CASSSTPTGQGIYEQYF
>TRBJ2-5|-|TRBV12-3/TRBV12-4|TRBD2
TGTGCCAGCAGTTCACTAGCGGGCCGGGGCCAAGAGACCCAGTACTTC
CASSSLAGRGQETQYF
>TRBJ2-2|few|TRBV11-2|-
TGTGCCAGCAGCTTAGTCGGGGAGCTGTTTTTT
CASSLVGELFF
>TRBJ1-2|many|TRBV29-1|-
TGCAGCGGGTCGGGAGGGGAGAATGGCTACACCTTC
CSGSGGENGYTF
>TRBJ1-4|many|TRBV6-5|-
TGTGCCAGCAGCTACCGAGGACAGCCCCACGTTGCAACTAATGAAAAACTGTTTTTT
CASSYRGQPHVATNEKLFF
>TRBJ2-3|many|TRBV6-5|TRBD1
TGTGCCAGCAGTTACTCCCCACAGGGGGCGCGCGATACGCAGTATTTT
CASSYSPQGARDTQYF
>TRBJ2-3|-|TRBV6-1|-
TGTGCCAGCAGTGAAGTGATTAACACAGATACGCAGTATTTT
CASSEVINTDTQYF
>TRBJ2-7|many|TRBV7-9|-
TGTGCCAGCAGCCTCCTAGGGGAGTCCCATAGTGCGGACGAGCAGTACTTC
CASSLLGESHSADEQYF
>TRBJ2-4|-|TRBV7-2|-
TGTGCCAGCAGCTTAGCGTCGCCAGGGGTAGCCAAAAACATTCAGTACTTC
CASSLASPGVAKNIQYF
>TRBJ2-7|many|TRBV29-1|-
TGCAGCGTTAACCAGGGGTTCAGTCACGAGCAGTACTTC
CSVNQGFSHEQYF
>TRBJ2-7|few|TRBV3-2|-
TGTGCCAGCAGCCTGCCGGGACTCAACTACGAGCAGTACTTC
CASSLPGLNYEQYF
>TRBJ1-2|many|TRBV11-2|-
TGTGCCAGCAGCTTAGTTGGGACTGGCTACACCTTC
CASSLVGTGYTF
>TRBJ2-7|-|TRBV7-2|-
TGTGCCAGCAGCCGATACATCACAGGGATGGGGGCTACCTACGAGCAGTACTTC
CASSRYITGMGATYEQYF
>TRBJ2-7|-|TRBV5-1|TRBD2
TGCGCCAGCAGTGGCGGGGGTTACGAGCAGTACTTC
CASSGGGYEQYF
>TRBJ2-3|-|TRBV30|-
TGTGCCTGGAGCGGGGGAATGAGCACAGATACGCAGTATTTT
CAWSGGMSTDTQYF
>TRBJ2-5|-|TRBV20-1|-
TGCAGTGCTAGAGATCTTCAGGGAAGAAAAGAGACCCAGTACTTC
CSARDLQGRKETQYF
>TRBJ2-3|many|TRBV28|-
TGTGCCAGCAGCCTCCTCAGGGCCCTCACAGATACGCAGTATTTT
CASSLLRALTDTQYF
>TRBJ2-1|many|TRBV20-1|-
TGCAGTGCGGGGGGCTATCTTGATGAGCAGTTCTTC
CSAGGYLDEQFF
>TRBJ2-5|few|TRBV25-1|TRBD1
TGTGCCAGCAGTGAATACACGGGACAGGAGACCCAGTACTTC
CASSEYTGQETQYF
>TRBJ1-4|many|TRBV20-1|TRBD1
TGCAGTGCTAGAATACAGGGGGGGGAAAGAAAACTGTTTTTT
CSARIQGGERKLFF
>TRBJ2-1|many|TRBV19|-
TGTGCCAGTAGTATGTCGGCAGATCGGGTCATCGGGCAGTTCTTC
CASSMSADRVIGQFF
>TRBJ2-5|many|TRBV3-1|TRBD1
TGTGCCAGCAGATCGACAGGGGATACGGAGACCCAGTACTTC
CASRSTGDTETQYF
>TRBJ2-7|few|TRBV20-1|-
TGCAGTGCTAGAGAGAGCTCCTACGAGCAGTACTTC
CSARESSYEQYF
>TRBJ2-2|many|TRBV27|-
TGTGCCAGCCGATCGACGGGGGAGACCCGAGGGCTGTTTTTT
CASRSTGETRGLFF
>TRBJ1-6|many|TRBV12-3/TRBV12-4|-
TGTGCCAGCAGTTTGGAGGGCTTAATCTATAATTCACCCCTCCACTTT
CASSLEGLIYNSPLHF
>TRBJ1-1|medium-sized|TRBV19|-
TGTGCCAGTGGTATTGAAGCTTTCTTT
CASGIEAFF
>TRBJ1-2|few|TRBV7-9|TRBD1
TGTGCCAGCAGCGGCGGGACAGGGGGAAAATTTAACTATGGCTACACCTTC
CASSGGTGGKFNYGYTF
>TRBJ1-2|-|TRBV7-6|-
TGTGCCAGCAGCTTGGACGGCTCTAACTATGGCTACACCTTC
CASSLDGSNYGYTF
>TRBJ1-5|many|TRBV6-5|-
TGTGCCTCTGCCCCCGGAGGATTAGGCAATCAGCCCCAGCATTTT
CASAPGGLGNQPQHF
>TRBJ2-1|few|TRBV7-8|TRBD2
TGTGCCAGCAGCTTAGCTCCGGGGGGCTCCTACAATGAGCAGTTCTTC
CASSLAPGGSYNEQFF
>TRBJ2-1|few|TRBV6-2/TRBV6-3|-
TGTGCCAGCAGACTACTAGTTGAGCAGTTCTTC
CASRLLVEQFF
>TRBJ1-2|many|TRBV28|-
TGTGCCAGCAGTCCTGGACCCGGGACCTATGGCTACACCTTC
CASSPGPGTYGYTF
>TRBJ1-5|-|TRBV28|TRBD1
TGTGCCAGCAGTCCGGGACAGGGGACCCATATCTATAGCAATCAGCCCCAGCATTTT
CASSPGQGTHIYSNQPQHF
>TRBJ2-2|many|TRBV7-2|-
TGTGCCAGCAGCTTAACGGGGGCCCCGAACACCGGGGAGCTGTTTTTT
CASSLTGAPNTGELFF
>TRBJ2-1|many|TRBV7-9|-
TGTGCCAGCAGCCTGACAGAGGTCGTAACCCCAGGAACCTACAATGAGCAGTTCTTC
CASSLTEVVTPGTYNEQFF
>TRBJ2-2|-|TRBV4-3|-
TGCGCCAGCAGCCGCTCAAGAAACACCGGGGAGCTGTTTTTT
CASSRSRNTGELFF
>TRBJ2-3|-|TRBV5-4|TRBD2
TGTGCCAGCAGGATAGCGGGGGGGCGAGATACGCAGTATTTT
CASRIAGGRDTQYF
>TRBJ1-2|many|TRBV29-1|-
TGCAGCGTTGAGGGACACCGTAACTATGGCTACACCTTC
CSVEGHRNYGYTF
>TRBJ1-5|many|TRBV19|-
TGTGCCAGTAGTATACAACCTAGCAATCAGCCCCAGCATTTT
CASSIQPSNQPQHF
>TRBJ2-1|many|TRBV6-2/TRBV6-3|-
TGTGCCAGCAGGCGGCAGGGGGCCGTGCGGGGGAGCCGAAATGAGCAGTTCTTC
CASRRQGAVRGSRNEQFF
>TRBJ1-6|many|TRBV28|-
TGTGCCAGCAAGCCCGCAGGGTCCCTAAATTCACCCCTCCACTTT
CASKPAGSLNSPLHF
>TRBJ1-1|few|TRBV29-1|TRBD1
TGCAGCGTTGAACCGGGACAGGGACGGGCCACTGAAGCTTTCTTT
CSVEPGQGRATEAFF
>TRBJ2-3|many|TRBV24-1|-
TGTGCCACCAGTGATTGGACAGATACGCAGTATTTT
CATSDWTDTQYF
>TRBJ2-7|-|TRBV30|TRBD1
TGTGCCTGGACCAGGACAGGGAACGAGCAGTACTTC
CAWTRTGNEQYF
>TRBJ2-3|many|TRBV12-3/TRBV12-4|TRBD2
TGTGCCAGCAGTTCTAGCGGGGCCACAGATACGCAGTATTTT
CASSSSGATDTQYF